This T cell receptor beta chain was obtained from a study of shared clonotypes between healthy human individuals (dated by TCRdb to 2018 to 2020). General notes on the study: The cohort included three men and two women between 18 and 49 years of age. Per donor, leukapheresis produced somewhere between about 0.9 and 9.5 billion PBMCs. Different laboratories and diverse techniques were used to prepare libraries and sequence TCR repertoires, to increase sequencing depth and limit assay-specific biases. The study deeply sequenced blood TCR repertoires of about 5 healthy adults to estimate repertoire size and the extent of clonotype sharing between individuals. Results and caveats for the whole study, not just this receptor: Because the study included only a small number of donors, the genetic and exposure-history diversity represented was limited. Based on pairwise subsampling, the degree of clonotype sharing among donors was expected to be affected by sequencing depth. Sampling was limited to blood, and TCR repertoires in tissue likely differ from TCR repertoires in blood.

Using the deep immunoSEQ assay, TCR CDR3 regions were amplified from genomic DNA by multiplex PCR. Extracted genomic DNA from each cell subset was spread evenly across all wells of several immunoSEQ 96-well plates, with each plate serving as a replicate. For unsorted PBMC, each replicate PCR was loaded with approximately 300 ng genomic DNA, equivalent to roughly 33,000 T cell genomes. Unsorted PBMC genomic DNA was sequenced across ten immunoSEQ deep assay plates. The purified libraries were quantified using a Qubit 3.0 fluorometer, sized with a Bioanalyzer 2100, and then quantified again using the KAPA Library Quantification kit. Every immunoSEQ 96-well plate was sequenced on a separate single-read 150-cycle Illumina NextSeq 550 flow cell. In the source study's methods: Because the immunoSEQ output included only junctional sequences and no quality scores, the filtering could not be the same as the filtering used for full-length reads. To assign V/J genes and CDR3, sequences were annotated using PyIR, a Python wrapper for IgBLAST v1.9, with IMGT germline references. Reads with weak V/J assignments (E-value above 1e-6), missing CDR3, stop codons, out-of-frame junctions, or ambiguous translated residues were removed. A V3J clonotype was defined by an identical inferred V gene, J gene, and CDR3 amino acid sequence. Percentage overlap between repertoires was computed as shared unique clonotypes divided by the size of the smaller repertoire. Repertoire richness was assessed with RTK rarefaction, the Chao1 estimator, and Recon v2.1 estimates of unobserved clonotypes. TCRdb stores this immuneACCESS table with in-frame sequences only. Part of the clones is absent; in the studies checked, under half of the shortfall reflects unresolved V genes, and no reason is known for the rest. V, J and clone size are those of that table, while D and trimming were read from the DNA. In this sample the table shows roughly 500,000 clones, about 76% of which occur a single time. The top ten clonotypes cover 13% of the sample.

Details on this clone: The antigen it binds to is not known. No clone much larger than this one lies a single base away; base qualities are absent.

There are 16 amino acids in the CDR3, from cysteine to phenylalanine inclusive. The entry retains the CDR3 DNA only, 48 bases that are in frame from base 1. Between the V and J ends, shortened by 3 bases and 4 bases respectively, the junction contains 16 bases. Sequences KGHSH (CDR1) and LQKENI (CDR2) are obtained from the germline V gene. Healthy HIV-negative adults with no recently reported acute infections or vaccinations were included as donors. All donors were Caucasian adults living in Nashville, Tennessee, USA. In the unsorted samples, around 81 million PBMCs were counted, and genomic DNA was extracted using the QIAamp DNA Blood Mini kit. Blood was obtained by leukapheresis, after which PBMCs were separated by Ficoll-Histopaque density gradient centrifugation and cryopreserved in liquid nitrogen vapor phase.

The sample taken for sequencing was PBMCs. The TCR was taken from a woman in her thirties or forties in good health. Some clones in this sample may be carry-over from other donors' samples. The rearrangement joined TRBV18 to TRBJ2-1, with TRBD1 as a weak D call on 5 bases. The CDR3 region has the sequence CASSPAGSGSYNEQFF. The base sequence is TGTGCCAGCTCACCCGCTGGGTCAGGGTCATACAATGAGCAGTTCTTC.